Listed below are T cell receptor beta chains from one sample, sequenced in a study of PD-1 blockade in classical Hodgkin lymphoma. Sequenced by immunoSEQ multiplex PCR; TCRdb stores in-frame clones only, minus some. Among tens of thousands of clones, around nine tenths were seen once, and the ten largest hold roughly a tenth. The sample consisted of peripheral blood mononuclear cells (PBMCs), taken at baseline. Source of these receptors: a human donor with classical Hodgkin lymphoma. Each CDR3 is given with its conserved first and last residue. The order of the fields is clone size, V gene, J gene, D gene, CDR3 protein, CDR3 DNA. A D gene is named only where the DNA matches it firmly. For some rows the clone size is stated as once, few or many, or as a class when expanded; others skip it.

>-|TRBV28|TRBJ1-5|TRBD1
CASRTGAIQPQHF
TGTGCCAGCAGAACAGGGGCCATCCAGCCCCAGCATTTT
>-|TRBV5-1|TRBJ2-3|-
CASSGDLVGGGTITDTQYF
TGCGCCAGCAGCGGCGACCTCGTAGGAGGGGGAACAATCACAGATACGCAGTATTTT
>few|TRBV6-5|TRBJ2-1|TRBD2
CASKDLAGGDNEQFF
TGTGCCAGCAAAGACTTAGCGGGGGGCGACAATGAGCAGTTCTTC
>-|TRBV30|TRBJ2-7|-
CAWSLGHEQYF
TGTGCCTGGAGTTTGGGTCACGAGCAGTACTTC
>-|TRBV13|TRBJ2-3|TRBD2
CASSLAENSGRSTDTQYF
TGTGCCAGCAGCTTAGCCGAAAATAGCGGGAGGTCCACAGATACGCAGTATTTT
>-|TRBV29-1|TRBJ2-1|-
CSVGGLLSYNEQFF
TGCAGCGTTGGAGGACTCCTCTCCTACAATGAGCAGTTCTTC
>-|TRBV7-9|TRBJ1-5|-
CASSLDNSRQPQHF
TGTGCCAGCAGCTTAGATAACAGTCGTCAGCCCCAGCATTTT
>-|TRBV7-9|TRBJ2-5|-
CASSSGETQYF
TGTGCCAGCAGTTCGGGGGAGACCCAGTACTTC
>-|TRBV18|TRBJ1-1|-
CASSTDPRTEAFF
TGTGCCAGCTCAACGGACCCTAGGACTGAAGCTTTCTTT
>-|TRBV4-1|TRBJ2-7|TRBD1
CASSHPGTGPYEQYF
TGCGCCAGCAGCCACCCCGGGACAGGGCCCTACGAGCAGTACTTC
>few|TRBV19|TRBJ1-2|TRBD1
CASSADRGLYGYTF
TGTGCCAGTAGCGCCGACAGGGGGCTCTATGGCTACACCTTC
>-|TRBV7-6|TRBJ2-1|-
CASSSMAANRNEQFF
TGTGCCAGCAGCTCCATGGCGGCAAATCGTAATGAGCAGTTCTTC
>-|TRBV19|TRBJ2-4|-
CASSIGARGDYIQYF
TGTGCCAGTAGTATAGGGGCCAGGGGAGACTACATTCAGTACTTC
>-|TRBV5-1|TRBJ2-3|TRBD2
CASSIGTSGRSDTQYF
TGCGCCAGCAGCATCGGGACTAGCGGGAGATCTGATACGCAGTATTTT
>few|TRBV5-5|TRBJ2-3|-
CASSFLENTDTQYF
TGTGCCAGCAGCTTCTTGGAGAACACAGATACGCAGTATTTT
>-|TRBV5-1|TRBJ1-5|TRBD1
CASSLQGAGQPQHF
TGCGCCAGCAGCTTACAGGGGGCAGGTCAGCCCCAGCATTTT
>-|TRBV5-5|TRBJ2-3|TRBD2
CASSRTSAFTDTQYF
TGTGCCAGCAGCCGGACTAGCGCCTTCACAGATACGCAGTATTTT
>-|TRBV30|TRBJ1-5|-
CAWMNGVGNQPQHF
TGTGCCTGGATGAACGGAGTGGGCAATCAGCCCCAGCATTTT
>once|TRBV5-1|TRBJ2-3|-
CASSLYKPSADTQYF
TGCGCCAGCAGCTTATATAAACCGTCCGCAGATACGCAGTATTTT
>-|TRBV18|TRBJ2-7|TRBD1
CASSPGQTYEQYF
TGTGCCAGCTCACCGGGACAGACCTACGAGCAGTACTTC
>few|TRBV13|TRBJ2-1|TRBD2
CASSPRLAGAGGEQFF
TGTGCCAGCAGCCCTCGGCTAGCGGGAGCGGGGGGTGAGCAGTTCTTC
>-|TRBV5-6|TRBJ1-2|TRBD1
CASSLAAYRGYYGYTF
TGTGCCAGCAGCTTGGCGGCCTACAGGGGATACTATGGCTACACCTTC
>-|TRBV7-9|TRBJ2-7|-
CASSTRQSYEQYF
TGTGCCAGCAGCACCCGACAGTCCTACGAGCAGTACTTC
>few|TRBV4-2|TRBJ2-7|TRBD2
CASSQAGGTSHNEQYF
TGTGCCAGCAGCCAAGCGGGAGGGACTAGCCACAACGAGCAGTACTTC
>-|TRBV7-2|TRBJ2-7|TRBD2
CASSLSSGPYEQYF
TGTGCCAGCAGCTTGTCTAGCGGTCCCTACGAGCAGTACTTC
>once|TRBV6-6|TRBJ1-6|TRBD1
CASSYPTGTGRSPLHF
TGTGCCAGCAGTTACCCGACCGGGACAGGGCGTTCACCCCTCCACTTT
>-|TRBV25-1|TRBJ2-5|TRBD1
CASSEYDRGFGETQYF
TGTGCCAGCAGTGAATACGACAGGGGATTTGGAGAGACCCAGTACTTC
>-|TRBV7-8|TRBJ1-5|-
CASSLAPPGNNQPQHF
TGTGCCAGCAGCTTAGCCCCCCCGGGGAACAATCAGCCCCAGCATTTT
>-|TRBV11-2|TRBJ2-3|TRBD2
CASSLVPAGLAGNTDTQYF
TGTGCCAGCAGCTTAGTTCCCGCAGGACTAGCGGGAAACACAGATACGCAGTATTTT
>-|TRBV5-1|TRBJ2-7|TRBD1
CASSLRGREQYF
TGCGCCAGCAGCTTGAGGGGGCGCGAGCAGTACTTC
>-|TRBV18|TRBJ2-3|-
CASSPGRSFTDTQYF
TGTGCCAGCTCACCAGGCAGGTCCTTCACAGATACGCAGTATTTT